The 9 T cell receptor beta chains below all came from one sample that was sequenced in a study of blood T cells in healthy people across ages. Together with a sample-barcoded 5' primer, a J-beta primer mix was included in a second PCR lasting about 6 to 11 cycles. TCRdb itself ran the 5' RACE reads through MiXCR, one entry per CDR3 protein. The sample yields about 970,000 distinct CDR3 sequences, roughly half seen once. Source material: blood. These receptors came from a woman aged 55-70 years in good health.

This clonotype was seen only a few times. The chain has TRBV13 and TRBJ2-7; D gene uncertain. Between the trimmed V and J ends, which lost 5 bases and 2 bases, there was a span of 7 bases. This CDR3 contains 12 residues. Germline CDR1 and CDR2: PRHDT and FYEKMQ (reference sequence). CDR3: CASSESTYEQYF. The CDR3, as DNA: TGTGCCAGCAGCGAAAGCACCTACGAGCAGTACTTC.

As for this clonotype: An end of the junction differs from the germline gene, which may be a read error. This rearrangement joins TRBV20-1 to TRBJ2-1; TRBD2 might be the D (6 bases). This CDR3 contains 13 residues. Germline V gene data show CDR1 as DFQATT and CDR2 as SNEGSKA (reference sequence). This CDR3 reads CSARARTTNGQFF. The CDR3 DNA reads as TGCAGTGCTAGAGCCAGGACTACGAATGGGCAGTTCTTC.

The J gene is TRBJ2-3, the V gene TRBV10-3; perhaps TRBD2 as D (6 bases). In germline, CDR1 is ENHRY, CDR2 SYGVKD. This CDR3 is 14 amino acids long. Deletions cut 4 bases from V and 0 bases from J, with 8 bases between. CDR3 amino acids: CAISAGRSTDTQYF. Written as DNA, the CDR3 is TGTGCCATCAGTGCCGGGAGAAGCACAGATACGCAGTATTTT.

The rearrangement joins TRBV4-2 to TRBJ2-1; 7 positions agree with TRBD2. The CDR3 consists of 15 residues. V lost 3 bases and J lost 7; bases outside the gene matches: 9. From germline, CDR1 is LGHNA and CDR2 YNFKEQ. The CDR3 loop is CASSHPTGTTNEQFF. CDR3 nucleotide sequence: TGTGCCAGCAGCCATCCCACCGGGACTACGAATGAGCAGTTCTTC.

The rearrangement links TRBV6-5 to TRBJ2-2; 8 nucleotides align to TRBD2. The CDR3 contains 15 residues. J gave up 6 bases and V 2 bases, and 5 bases lay outside the gene matches. Germline V lookup: CDR1 MNHEY, CDR2 SVGAGI. In DNA, the CDR3 is TGTGCCAGCAGTTACAGAAGCGGGAGACCCGGGGAGCTGTTTTTT. The encoded protein is CASSYRSGRPGELFF.

J is TRBJ2-2 and V is TRBV12-3 or TRBV12-4, with a possible D match to TRBD1 (5 bases). The CDR3 extends over 16 amino acids. V lost 6 bases, J lost 2 bases, and 16 bases lay in between. CDR3 region: CASSTRRRTNTGELFF. The DNA of the CDR3 is TGTGCCAGCAGCACTCGAAGACGGACAAACACCGGGGAGCTGTTTTTT.

Ten or more counts support this clonotype. V is TRBV6-6 and J is TRBJ2-7; 8 bases match TRBD1. J gave up 5 bases and V 6 bases, and 12 bases lay outside the gene matches. CDR1 and CDR2 (germline): MNHNY, SVGAGI (reference sequence). This CDR3 contains 15 residues. CDR3 loop: CASSDGGQGINEQYF. The CDR3 DNA reads as TGTGCCAGCAGCGACGGCGGACAGGGCATCAACGAGCAGTACTTC.

The chain joins TRBV21-1 to TRBJ1-4; the table's D call, TRBD1, was not checked against the DNA. TRBV21-1 is listed as a pseudogene. The CDR3 contains 15 residues. The CDR3 nucleotides read TGTGCCAGCAGCAAAGAGGGGACAGGGCGGGAAAAACTGTTTTTT. It codes for CASSKEGTGREKLFF.

Written as DNA, the CDR3 is TGCGCCAGCAGCTTCCAAACAGGACTTAGCTCCTACGAGCAGTACTTC. It codes for CASSFQTGLSSYEQYF. The chain uses TRBV5-1 and TRBJ2-7; D may match TRBD1 or TRBD2 (5 bases each). Germline loops: CDR1 SGHRS, CDR2 YFSETQ. V gave up 2 bases and J gave up 0 bases, with 15 bases separating them. The CDR3 length is 16 residues.